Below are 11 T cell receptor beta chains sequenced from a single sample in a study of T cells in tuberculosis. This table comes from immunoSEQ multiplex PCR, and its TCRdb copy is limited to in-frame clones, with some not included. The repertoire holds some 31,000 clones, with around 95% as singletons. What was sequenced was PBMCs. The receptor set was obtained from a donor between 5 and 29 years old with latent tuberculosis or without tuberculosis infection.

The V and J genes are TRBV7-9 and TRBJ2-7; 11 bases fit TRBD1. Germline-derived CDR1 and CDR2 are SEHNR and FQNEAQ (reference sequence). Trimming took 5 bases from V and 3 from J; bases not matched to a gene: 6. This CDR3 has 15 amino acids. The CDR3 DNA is TGTGCCAGCAGCATTAGGACAGGGGGCGTCTACGAGCAGTACTTC. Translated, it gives CASSIRTGGVYEQYF.

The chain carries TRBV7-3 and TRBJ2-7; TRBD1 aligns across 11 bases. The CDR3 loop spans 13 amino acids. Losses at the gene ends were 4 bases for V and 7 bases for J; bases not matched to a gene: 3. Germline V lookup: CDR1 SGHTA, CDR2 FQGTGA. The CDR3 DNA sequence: TGTGCCAGCAGCTGGGGACAGGGGGAAGAGCAGTACTTC. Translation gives CASSWGQGEEQYF.

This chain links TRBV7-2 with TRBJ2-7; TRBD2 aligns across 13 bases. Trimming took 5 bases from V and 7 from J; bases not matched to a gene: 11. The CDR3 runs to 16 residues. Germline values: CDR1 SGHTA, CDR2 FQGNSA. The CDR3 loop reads CASSPTSGGENREQYF. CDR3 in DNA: TGTGCCAGCAGCCCTACTAGCGGGGGGGAGAACCGTGAGCAGTACTTC.

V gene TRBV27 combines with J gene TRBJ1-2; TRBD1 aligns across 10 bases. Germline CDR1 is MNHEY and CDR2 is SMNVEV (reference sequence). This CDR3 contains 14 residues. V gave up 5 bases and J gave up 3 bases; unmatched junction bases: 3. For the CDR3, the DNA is TGTGCCAGCAGTCCCGGGACAGGGGACTATGGCTACACCTTC. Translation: CASSPGTGDYGYTF.

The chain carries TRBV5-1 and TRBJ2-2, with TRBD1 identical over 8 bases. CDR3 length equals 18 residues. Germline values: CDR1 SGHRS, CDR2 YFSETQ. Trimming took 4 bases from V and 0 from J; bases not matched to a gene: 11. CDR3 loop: CASSPSNTGGTNTGELFF. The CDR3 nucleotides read TGCGCCAGCAGCCCCTCTAACACAGGGGGAACGAACACCGGGGAGCTGTTTTTT.

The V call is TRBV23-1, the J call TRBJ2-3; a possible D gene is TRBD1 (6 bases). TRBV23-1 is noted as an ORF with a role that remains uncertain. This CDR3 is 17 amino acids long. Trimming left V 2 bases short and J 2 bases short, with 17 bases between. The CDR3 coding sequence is TGCGCCAGCAGTCAAGGAAGGGGGATCACGCTCACAGATACGCAGTATTTT. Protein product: CASSQGRGITLTDTQYF.

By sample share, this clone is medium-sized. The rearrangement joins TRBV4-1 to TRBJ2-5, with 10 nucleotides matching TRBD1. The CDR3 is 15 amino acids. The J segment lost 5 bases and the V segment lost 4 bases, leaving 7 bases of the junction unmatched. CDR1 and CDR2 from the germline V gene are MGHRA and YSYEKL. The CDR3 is CASSPEGQGRETQYF. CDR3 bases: TGCGCCAGCAGCCCTGAGGGACAGGGGCGGGAGACCCAGTACTTC.

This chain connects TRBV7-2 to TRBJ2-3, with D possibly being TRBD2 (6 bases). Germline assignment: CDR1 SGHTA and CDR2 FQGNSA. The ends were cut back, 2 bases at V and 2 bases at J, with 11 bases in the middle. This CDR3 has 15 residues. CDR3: CASSLRRGFTDTQYF. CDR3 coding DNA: TGTGCCAGCAGCTTAAGGCGGGGTTTCACAGATACGCAGTATTTT.

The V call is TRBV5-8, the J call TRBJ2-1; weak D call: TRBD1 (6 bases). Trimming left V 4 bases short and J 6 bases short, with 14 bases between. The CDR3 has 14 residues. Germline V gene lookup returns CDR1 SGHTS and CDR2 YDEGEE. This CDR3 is CASSTYRVINEQFF. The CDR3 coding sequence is TGTGCCAGCAGCACCTACAGGGTAATCAATGAGCAGTTCTTC.

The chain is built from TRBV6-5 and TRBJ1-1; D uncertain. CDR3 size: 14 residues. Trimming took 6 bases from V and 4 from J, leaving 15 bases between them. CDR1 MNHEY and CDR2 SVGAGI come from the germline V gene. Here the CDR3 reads CASSGGVEGTEAFF. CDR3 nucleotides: TGTGCCAGCAGCGGCGGGGTGGAGGGCACTGAAGCTTTCTTT.

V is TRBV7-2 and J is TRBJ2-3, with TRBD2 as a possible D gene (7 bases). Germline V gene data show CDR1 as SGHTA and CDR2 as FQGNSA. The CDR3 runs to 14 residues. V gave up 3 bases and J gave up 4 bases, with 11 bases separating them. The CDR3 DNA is TGTGCCAGCAGCTTGCGGGGGCGTTCAGATACGCAGTATTTT. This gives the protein CASSLRGRSDTQYF.